This T cell receptor (beta chain) was identified in a study of T cells in Graves' hyperthyroidism and ophthalmopathy. Background on the study: Peripheral blood was secured at the point of initial diagnosis, before any treatment.

V shed 7 bases, J shed 2 bases, and the junction held 4 bases outside the gene matches. CDR1 is SNHLY and CDR2 is FYNNEI in the germline V gene. The CDR3 length is 13 residues. Amplification targeted TCR beta CDR3 regions from RNA transcripts. First-round RT-PCR of the TCR CDR3 relied on the HTBI primer set. TCRdb used MiXCR to reprocess the multiplex PCR reads, holding one entry per CDR3 protein. The data contain 690,000 or so distinct CDR3 sequences, approximately 19% of them seen just once; the ten biggest clones take up 16%. This clonotype was picked up many times. The specimen sequenced was blood. The receptor's source is a woman aged 45-65 years with Graves' hyperthyroidism that later progressed to Graves' ophthalmopathy. The V gene is TRBV2, the J gene TRBJ1-1; 7 nucleotides agree with TRBD1. CDR3 loop: CASKGTANTEAFF. The CDR3 DNA reads TGTGCCAGCAAGGGGACAGCCAACACTGAAGCTTTCTTT.